The 29 T cell receptor beta chains presented below share a single source sample, sequenced in a study of shared clonotypes between healthy human individuals. Naive CD8 isolation took CD45RO-negative cells positively selected for CCR7 and excluded terminally differentiated effector memory CD45RA+ cells. TCRdb's table, derived via immunoSEQ multiplex PCR, lists solely in-frame clones and lacks some. The sample comprises a few million clones, around 95% of which are singletons, and around 1.8% rests with the top ten. Sequenced material: naive CD8+ T cells from PBMCs. Receptors originate from a man between 18 and 29 years old in good health. Some clones in this sample may be carry-over from other donors' samples.

The V and J genes are TRBV2 and TRBJ1-2; possible D gene TRBD1, 5 bases. Germline V gene lookup returns CDR1 SNHLY and CDR2 FYNNEI. With 5 bases removed from V and 7 bases from J, the gap between germline ends came to 23 bases. The CDR3 runs 16 residues. This CDR3 is CASSPSPGGSDFGYTF. CDR3 coding DNA: TGTGCCAGCAGTCCCAGCCCGGGGGGGTCCGACTTTGGCTACACCTTC.

The V and J genes are TRBV4-3 and TRBJ2-7; D might be TRBD1 (8 bases). The CDR3 contains 15 residues. Germline V lookup: CDR1 LGHNA, CDR2 YSLEER. Trimming cost V 3 bases and J 4 bases, with 16 bases left between them. CDR3 amino acids: CASSHQGAGVYEQYF. CDR3 DNA sequence: TGCGCCAGCAGCCACCAGGGGGCGGGAGTGTACGAGCAGTACTTC.

This chain joins TRBV11-3 and TRBJ2-1; TRBD1 matches 7 bases. The CDR3 runs 16 residues. Trimming took 4 bases from V and 6 from J; bases not matched to a gene: 12. CDR1 and CDR2 from the germline V gene are SGHNT and YENEEA. CDR3 loop: CASSSRGVGQSNEQFF. As DNA, the CDR3 is TGTGCCAGCAGCTCCCGAGGAGTGGGACAGAGCAATGAGCAGTTCTTC. Together with reference TRBV11-3 and TRBJ2-1, the CDR3 gives the full variable domain: EAGVVQSPRYKIIEKKQPVAFWCNPISGHNTLYWYLQNLGQGPELLIRYENEEAVDDSQLPKDRFSAERLKGVDSTLKIQPAELGDSAVYLCASSSRGVGQSNEQFFGPGTRLTVL.

This chain links TRBV27 with TRBJ2-7; TRBD2 aligns across 7 bases. The CDR3 loop spans 16 amino acids. Germline V CDR1 and CDR2: MNHEY, SMNVEV (reference sequence). Unmatched junction bases numbered 16, after V lost 6 bases and J lost 5 bases. CDR3 sequence: CASSPSSGDYKDEQYF. In DNA form, the CDR3 reads TGTGCCAGCAGCCCTAGCTCCGGGGACTATAAGGACGAGCAGTACTTC.

Concerning this clone itself: This sample includes further DNA sequences coding for the same CDR3. This CDR3 is CASSLSSGAYEQYF. For the CDR3, the DNA is TGTGCCAGCAGTTTATCTTCGGGGGCCTACGAGCAGTACTTC. The chain carries TRBV27 and TRBJ2-7; D may be TRBD2 (6 bases). The CDR3 is 14 amino acids. Germline CDR1 and CDR2: MNHEY and SMNVEV (reference sequence). The V gene lost 0 bases and the J gene lost 2 bases, with 8 bases spanning the gap.

The rearrangement joins TRBV6-5 to TRBJ1-1; D uncertain. The CDR3 has 13 amino acids. Germline assignment: CDR1 MNHEY and CDR2 SVGAGI. V lost 8 bases to trimming and J lost 4 bases, with 14 bases between them. CDR3 sequence (DNA): TGTGCCAGCGGACTCACCATGGGCACTGAAGCTTTCTTT. Protein: CASGLTMGTEAFF.

The chain is built from TRBV4-1 and TRBJ2-3, with D uncertain. V lost 3 bases to trimming and J lost 1 base, with 14 bases between them. This CDR3 is built from 16 residues. Germline CDR1 is MGHRA and CDR2 is YSYEKL. The CDR3 loop reads CASSQILRQGTDTQYF. The CDR3 region has the DNA TGCGCCAGCAGCCAGATACTTCGGCAGGGCACAGATACGCAGTATTTT.

About this clone: Other DNA sequences in the sample encode the same CDR3. The rearrangement uses TRBV9 and TRBJ1-5; TRBD1 aligns across 8 bases. Germline V gives CDR1 SGDLS, CDR2 YYNGEE. Trimming took 3 bases from V and 1 from J; bases not matched to a gene: 3. CDR3 length: 15 residues. The CDR3 DNA reads TGTGCCAGCAGCGGCGGACAGGGAAGCAATCAGCCCCAGCATTTT. It codes for CASSGGQGSNQPQHF.

This rearrangement joins TRBV28 to TRBJ2-5; no reliable D call. CDR1 and CDR2 from the germline V gene are MDHEN and SYDVKM. V gave up 7 bases and J gave up 5 bases, with 14 bases separating them. This CDR3 region has 13 residues. CDR3 in amino acids: CASKVFQSETQYF. The CDR3 DNA sequence: TGTGCCAGCAAGGTTTTCCAATCGGAGACCCAGTACTTC.

This rearrangement joins TRBV5-8 to TRBJ1-5, with 8 bases identical to TRBD1. The germline CDR1 and CDR2 sequences are SGHTS and YDEGEE. The V gene end was trimmed by 4 bases and the J gene end by 2 bases; junction bases not matched to a gene: 11. CDR3 length equals 17 residues. The CDR3 loop is CASSLGIRTGRNQPQHF. Here the CDR3 DNA reads TGTGCCAGCAGCCTGGGAATCCGGACAGGGCGCAATCAGCCCCAGCATTTT.

This clone was picked up one time. This rearrangement joins TRBV27 to TRBJ2-7; TRBD1 matches 8 bases. CDR3 length: 15 residues. The germline V gene has CDR1 MNHEY and CDR2 SMNVEV (reference sequence). Trimming took 5 bases from V and 3 from J; bases not matched to a gene: 9. The CDR3: CASSPRAGGYYEQYF. Written as DNA, the CDR3 is TGTGCCAGCAGTCCGCGGGCAGGGGGCTACTACGAGCAGTACTTC.

J is TRBJ2-7 and V is TRBV15; maybe TRBD2 (6 bases). V was trimmed by 1 base and J by 4 bases, leaving 8 bases between them. Germline lookup yields CDR1 LNHNV and CDR2 YYDKDF (reference sequence). The CDR3 contains 13 residues. The CDR3 protein is CATSRGLDYEQYF. CDR3 nucleotides: TGTGCCACCAGCAGAGGACTAGATTACGAGCAGTACTTC. Filled out from reference TRBV15 and TRBJ2-7, the complete variable domain reads DAMVIQNPRYQVTQFGKPVTLSCSQTLNHNVMYWYQQKSSQAPKLLFHYYDKDFNNEADTPDNFQSRRPNTSFCFLDIRSPGLGDTAMYLCATSRGLDYEQYFGPGTRLTVT.

This rearrangement joins TRBV6-5 to TRBJ2-5; 13 nucleotides match TRBD2. CDR3 length equals 15 residues. V trimming: 8 bases; J trimming: 4 bases; junction bases outside the gene matches: 7. CDR1 is MNHEY, CDR2 SVGAGI, per germline. This CDR3 reads CASLGTSGISETQYF. DNA of the CDR3: TGTGCCAGCCTGGGGACTAGCGGGATTTCAGAGACCCAGTACTTC.

V and J are TRBV27 and TRBJ2-7; 8 positions match TRBD1. Germline lookup yields CDR1 MNHEY and CDR2 SMNVEV (reference sequence). The CDR3 is 13 residues long. The junction had 5 bases not matched to a gene; V was cut back by 7 bases and J by 3 bases. The DNA for the CDR3 is TGTGCCAGCACCTACGGGACAGGCTACGAGCAGTACTTC. Translation: CASTYGTGYEQYF.

The V gene is TRBV7-6, the J gene TRBJ1-1; maybe TRBD1 (5 bases). Trimming took 4 bases from V and 2 from J, leaving 8 bases between them. CDR3 length: 13 amino acids. CDR1 is SGHVS, CDR2 FNYEAQ, per germline. The CDR3 nucleotides read TGTGCCAGCAGCTCCGGGGGTAACACTGAAGCTTTCTTT. It specifies CASSSGGNTEAFF.

The chain joins TRBV18 to TRBJ2-7; no clear D gene. V was clipped by 3 bases and J by 2 bases, with 11 bases between them. CDR1 and CDR2 from the germline V gene are KGHSH and LQKENI. CDR3 length: 14 amino acids. CDR3 nucleotide sequence: TGTGCCAGCTCACCCCCAAGTGATACCTACGAGCAGTACTTC. Translated: CASSPPSDTYEQYF.

This chain links TRBV7-9 with TRBJ1-1; 10 bases are a match to TRBD1. V lost 6 bases to trimming and J lost 3 bases; unmatched junction nucleotides: 10. Germline loops: CDR1 SEHNR, CDR2 FQNEAQ (reference sequence). CDR3 length: 16 amino acids. The CDR3 protein is CASSSTRQGAYTEAFF. Here the CDR3 DNA reads TGTGCCAGCAGTTCTACTCGACAGGGGGCATACACTGAAGCTTTCTTT. Together with reference TRBV7-9 and TRBJ1-1, the CDR3 gives the full variable domain: DTGVSQNPRHKITKRGQNVTFRCDPISEHNRLYWYRQTLGQGPEFLTYFQNEAQLEKSRLLSDRFSAERPKGSFSTLEIQRTEQGDSAMYLCASSSTRQGAYTEAFFGQGTRLTVV.

The chain uses TRBV5-6 and TRBJ2-1; D is possibly TRBD2 (6 bases). Germline values: CDR1 SGHDT, CDR2 YYEEEE. V was pared by 0 bases and J by 6 bases, with 10 bases between. The CDR3 extends over 14 amino acids. Here the CDR3 DNA reads TGTGCCAGCAGCTTGGAGGGGACTGTCAATGAGCAGTTCTTC. It is translated as CASSLEGTVNEQFF.

CDR3 amino acids: CASSPFSGSGGEQYF. The CDR3 nucleotides are TGTGCCAGCAGTCCGTTCTCTGGGAGTGGGGGCGAGCAGTACTTC. The chain has TRBV7-3 and TRBJ2-7; D may match TRBD1 or TRBD2 (5 bases each). The CDR3 extends over 15 amino acids. Trimming left V 6 bases short and J 6 bases short, with 21 bases between. Germline CDR1 and CDR2: SGHTA and FQGTGA.

DNA of the CDR3: TGTGCCAGCAGCTTAGGGGAGTACACTGAAGCTTTCTTT. It encodes CASSLGEYTEAFF. J is TRBJ1-1 and V is TRBV7-3; D gene uncertain. Germline values: CDR1 SGHTA, CDR2 FQGTGA. V was cut by 2 bases and J by 3 bases, with 7 bases left in between. The length of the CDR3 is 13 residues.

This clone has just one count. The genes are TRBV28 and TRBJ2-3; 9 nucleotides agree with TRBD2. Germline V gene data show CDR1 as MDHEN and CDR2 as SYDVKM. The CDR3 spans 16 residues. V dropped 7 bases and J dropped 4; count of bases not matched to a gene: 12. The CDR3: CASNRPGLALADTQYF. Here the CDR3 DNA reads TGTGCCAGCAACCGTCCGGGACTAGCATTGGCAGATACGCAGTATTTT.

The CDR3 sequence is CASSGAANLNTEAFF. DNA of the CDR3: TGCGCCAGCAGCGGCGCGGCGAACCTGAACACTGAAGCTTTCTTT. The gene calls are TRBV4-1 and TRBJ1-1; D remains ambiguous. This CDR3 region has 15 residues. Germline assignment: CDR1 MGHRA and CDR2 YSYEKL. V lost 5 bases and J lost 0, with 13 bases in between.

V and J are TRBV9 and TRBJ2-1; weak D call: TRBD1 (5 bases). The CDR3 covers 14 residues. Trimming shortened V by 6 bases and J by 4 bases, and 14 bases separated the two germline ends. Germline CDR1 SGDLS, CDR2 YYNGEE. The CDR3 DNA sequence: TGTGCCAGCACCGCAGGGTGGGGTTACAATGAGCAGTTCTTC. Its protein is CASTAGWGYNEQFF.

The chain has TRBV7-3 and TRBJ2-5; 7 nucleotides match TRBD2. Trimming cost V 6 bases and J 3 bases; bases outside gene matches: 10. The CDR3 runs 15 residues. Germline V gene data show CDR1 as SGHTA and CDR2 as FQGTGA. For the CDR3, the DNA is TGTGCCAGCAGGCCTAGCGGTTGGGGGGAAGAGACCCAGTACTTC. Translation gives CASRPSGWGEETQYF.

The chain uses TRBV7-9 and TRBJ1-2, with 7 bases aligning to TRBD1. This CDR3 spans 16 amino acids. Germline V CDR1 and CDR2: SEHNR, FQNEAQ (reference sequence). Trimming took 0 bases from V and 0 from J; bases not matched to a gene: 4. CDR3 loop: CASSLAQGVANYGYTF. DNA of the CDR3: TGTGCCAGCAGCTTAGCGCAGGGGGTAGCTAACTATGGCTACACCTTC.

The V and J genes are TRBV11-2 and TRBJ1-4, with D unresolved. V gave up 5 bases and J gave up 7 bases, with 11 bases separating them. The CDR3 runs 13 residues. Germline V gives CDR1 SGHAT, CDR2 FQNNGV. CDR3 sequence reads: CASSEVTSEKLFF. In DNA form, the CDR3 reads TGTGCCAGCAGCGAAGTAACGAGTGAAAAACTGTTTTTT.

The V gene is TRBV5-1, the J gene TRBJ2-1; 12 nucleotides match TRBD2. The V gene's germline CDR1 is SGHRS and CDR2 YFSETQ. V lost 4 bases to trimming and J lost 7 bases; unmatched junction nucleotides: 12. The CDR3 is 17 amino acids. CDR3 coding DNA: TGCGCCAGCAGCCCAAAGACTAGCGGGAGATTTAATAATGAGCAGTTCTTC. The encoded protein is CASSPKTSGRFNNEQFF.

The chain links TRBV2 to TRBJ2-5, with D uncertain. Trimming took off 4 bases at V and 0 bases at J, with 18 bases between the two ends. The CDR3 covers 17 residues. The germline V gene encodes CDR1 SNHLY and CDR2 FYNNEI. CDR3 coding DNA: TGTGCCAGCAGTGGTTCGTGGGGTGAAGGAAACCAAGAGACCCAGTACTTC. Its translation: CASSGSWGEGNQETQYF.

This clone showed up just once. V gene TRBV27 combines with J gene TRBJ2-7; a weak D match, TRBD1 (6 bases). The CDR3 has 16 residues. V lost 5 bases, J lost 1 base, and 18 bases lay in between. CDR1 and CDR2 (germline): MNHEY, SMNVEV (reference sequence). This chain's CDR3 is CASSLRTGTSSYEQYF. For the CDR3, the DNA is TGTGCCAGCAGTCTCCGAACAGGGACCTCTTCCTACGAGCAGTACTTC.